This TCR beta chain was profiled in a study of shared clonotypes between healthy human individuals. CD45RO-negative, CCR7-selected cells formed the naive CD8 fraction, which excluded terminally differentiated effector memory CD45RA+ cells. Recent acute infections and vaccinations were absent in the healthy HIV-negative adult donors. Study-level points and caveats: Shared clonotypes across all four donors exceeded non-shared ones in generation probability.

A remark on this clone: The antigen remains undetermined.

V lost 1 base to trimming and J lost 12 bases, with 13 bases between them. Per the germline V gene, CDR1 is MGHRA and CDR2 is YSYEKL. The CDR3 has 13 residues. The sorted-subset replicate PCRs were given approximately 190 ng DNA, which is 27,000 or so T cell genomes. Libraries were prepared by immunoSEQ multiplex PCR; TCRdb keeps only in-frame clonotypes and omits some of them. Counted here are around 1,900,000 clones, over 85% occurring once; the ten biggest clones make up approximately 1.6%. The sample consisted of naive CD8+ T cells from PBMCs. This sequence joins TRBV4-1 and TRBJ2-1; D is uncertain. The source is a man between 18 and 35 years old in good health. Some clones in this sample may be carry-over from other donors' samples. The CDR3 sequence is CASSQGEVSGQFF. Written as DNA, the CDR3 is TGCGCCAGCAGCCAAGGAGAAGTCAGTGGGCAGTTCTTC.